The clone carrying this T cell receptor (beta chain) was detected only a few times. Its matching antigen is unknown. TCRdb itself ran the RT-PCR reads through MiXCR, one entry per CDR3 protein. This table holds some 640,000 distinct CDR3 sequences, about 15% found once. The data are from a study of response to subunit inactivated influenza vaccine. Study results and limitations: The authors suggested that every seasonal influenza vaccination recruits few new T cells.

The CDR3 extends over 14 amino acids. CDR1 is SNHLY and CDR2 is FYNNEI in the germline V gene. V was shortened by 6 bases and J by 2 bases, with 13 bases between the two germline ends. Material: PBMCs from blood, obtained 14 days before vaccination. This receptor was identified in a man aged 50-60 years who received an inactivated influenza vaccine. The chain employs TRBV2 and TRBJ2-5, with unresolved D. In DNA, the CDR3 is TGTGCCAGCAGCGCCTGGACGGATCAAGAGACCCAGTACTTC. This translates into CASSAWTDQETQYF. The whole variable domain, filled in from reference TRBV2 and TRBJ2-5, reads EPEVTQTPSHQVTQMGQEVILRCVPISNHLYFYWYRQILGQKVEFLVSFYNNEISEKSEIFDDQFSVERPDGSNFTLKIRSTKLEDSAMYFCASSAWTDQETQYFGPGTRLLVL.